The sequence of this T cell receptor beta chain was determined in a study of shared clonotypes between healthy human individuals. Study as a whole: Per donor, CD8 memory used one plate, CD8 naive used two, CD4 memory used three and CD4 naive used three.

There are 14 residues in the CDR3. In germline, CDR1 is SEHNR, CDR2 FQNEAQ (reference sequence). The ends lost 10 bases at V and 3 bases at J; junction bases unmatched: 10. This table comes from immunoSEQ multiplex PCR, and its TCRdb copy is limited to in-frame clones, with some not included. Seen here are about 590,000 clones, roughly 95% observed once, and the top ten hold approximately 0.1%. Positive CCR7 selection of CD45RO-negative cells yielded the naive CD8 cells, and terminally differentiated effector memory CD45RA+ cells were excluded. The receptor was isolated from a woman in her thirties in good health. This chain links TRBV7-9 with TRBJ1-2; the match to TRBD1 covers 8 bases. Sequencing used naive CD8+ T cells sorted from blood. The chain's CDR3 is CATHSGTGHYGYTF. CDR3 in DNA: TGTGCCACCCACTCCGGGACAGGTCACTATGGCTACACCTTC. The complete variable domain, with remaining parts taken from reference TRBV7-9 and TRBJ1-2, reads DTGVSQNPRHKITKRGQNVTFRCDPISEHNRLYWYRQTLGQGPEFLTYFQNEAQLEKSRLLSDRFSAERPKGSFSTLEIQRTEQGDSAMYLCATHSGTGHYGYTFGSGTRLTVV.